These 32 T cell receptor beta chains share one sample of origin, sequenced in a study of control samples from healthy donors and cancer patients. Using immunoSEQ multiplex PCR, the repertoire was profiled, and TCRdb retains in-frame clones only, with some absent. The table shows around 76,000 clones, with about nine tenths occurring only once. Sequences were obtained from PBMCs. These receptors all stem from a woman in her forties or fifties with colorectal cancer.

V usage is TRBV4-3 and J usage is TRBJ2-5, with D perhaps being TRBD1 or TRBD2 (5 bases each). This CDR3 spans 13 amino acids. Trimming removed 0 bases at V and 7 bases at J, with 9 bases between. Looked up from germline, CDR1 is LGHNA and CDR2 is YSLEER. The CDR3 loop is CASSQDRGATQYF. DNA for the CDR3: TGCGCCAGCAGCCAAGATCGAGGGGCGACCCAGTACTTC.

The chain uses TRBV27 and TRBJ2-1; D is ambiguous. Trimming left V 0 bases short and J 6 bases short, with 12 bases between. CDR1 and CDR2 (germline): MNHEY, SMNVEV (reference sequence). This CDR3 region has 15 residues. CDR3 amino acids: CASSLSTWTANEQFF. CDR3 sequence (DNA): TGTGCCAGCAGTTTATCGACGTGGACGGCCAATGAGCAGTTCTTC.

The chain couples TRBV19 to TRBJ1-3, with 7 bases identical to TRBD1. Germline CDR1 LNHDA, CDR2 SQIVND (reference sequence). The length of the CDR3 is 14 residues. The trim removed 3 bases at V and 4 bases at J, leaving 3 bases unmatched. For the CDR3, the DNA is TGTGCCAGTAGTATGGGGACAGACGGAAACACCATATATTTT. This translates into CASSMGTDGNTIYF.

This clone was seen only once. The J gene is TRBJ1-5, the V gene TRBV15; D is unresolved. V dropped 5 bases and J dropped 3 bases, with 20 bases sitting between them. The CDR3 spans 17 residues. CDR1 LNHNV and CDR2 YYDKDF come from the germline V gene (reference sequence). The CDR3 sequence is CATSPRRTGATNQPQHF. The CDR3 region has the DNA TGTGCCACCAGCCCCCGAAGGACGGGAGCAACCAATCAGCCCCAGCATTTT.

This chain links TRBV2 with TRBJ2-7; possibly TRBD2 for D (5 bases). V was trimmed by 4 bases and J by 3 bases, leaving 10 bases between them. The CDR3 loop spans 13 amino acids. From germline, CDR1 is SNHLY and CDR2 FYNNEI. The CDR3 nucleotides are TGTGCCAGCAGTGTCACCGGGGTCTACGAGCAGTACGTC. It encodes CASSVTGVYEQYV.

The gene calls are TRBV7-2 and TRBJ1-5; TRBD1 matches at 7 bases. J lost 3 bases, V lost 5 bases, and 7 bases had no gene match. The CDR3 covers 15 residues. The germline V gene encodes CDR1 SGHTA and CDR2 FQGNSA. CDR3 coding DNA: TGTGCCAGCAGCCAGGGGGGGCTCCCCAATCAGCCCCAGCATTTT. It translates to CASSQGGLPNQPQHF. The whole variable domain, filled in from reference TRBV7-2 and TRBJ1-5, reads GAGVSQSPSNKVTEKGKDVELRCDPISGHTALYWYRQSLGQGLEFLIYFQGNSAPDKSGLPSDRFSAERTGGSVSTLTIQRTQQEDSAVYLCASSQGGLPNQPQHFGDGTRLSIL.

The chain joins TRBV27 to TRBJ1-2; 8 bases are a match to TRBD1. In germline, CDR1 is MNHEY, CDR2 SMNVEV (reference sequence). The CDR3 length is 13 residues. Unmatched junction bases numbered 8, after V lost 6 bases and J lost 8 bases. This CDR3 is CASSLTTGDGYTF. The CDR3 bases are TGTGCCAGCAGCTTAACGACAGGGGACGGCTACACCTTC.

The rearrangement uses TRBV6-5 and TRBJ1-4, with 7 nucleotides matching TRBD1. The CDR3 has 15 amino acids. V lost 6 bases, J lost 4 bases, and 8 bases stayed unmatched. CDR1 is MNHEY and CDR2 is SVGAGI in the germline V gene. CDR3 region: CASRAHRGSNEKLFF. The DNA for the CDR3 is TGTGCCAGCAGGGCCCACAGGGGCAGTAATGAAAAACTGTTTTTT.

The chain combines TRBV6-5 with TRBJ2-4; D could derive from TRBD1 or TRBD2 (5 bases each). V was trimmed by 7 bases and J by 5 bases, leaving 6 bases between them. This CDR3 region has 11 residues. Germline V lookup: CDR1 MNHEY, CDR2 SVGAGI. Here the CDR3 DNA reads TGTGCCAGCATGGGACAAAACATTCAGTACTTC. Protein product: CASMGQNIQYF.

This clone appeared a single time. The chain has TRBV10-2 and TRBJ1-5; D gene uncertain. This CDR3 comprises 14 residues. Trimming left V 4 bases short and J 0 bases short, with 7 bases between. Germline V gives CDR1 WSHSY, CDR2 SAAADI. The CDR3: CASSATDSNQPQHF. The CDR3 bases are TGCGCCAGCAGTGCCACCGATAGCAATCAGCCCCAGCATTTT.

This clone was seen once. This chain joins TRBV28 and TRBJ2-1; D is possibly TRBD2 (6 bases). Germline V gene data show CDR1 as MDHEN and CDR2 as SYDVKM. This CDR3 is built from 14 residues. V was trimmed by 6 bases and J by 7 bases, leaving 16 bases between them. The CDR3 coding sequence is TGTGCCAGCAGCCCCGGGACTGTCTTAAATGAGCAGTTCTTC. It yields the protein CASSPGTVLNEQFF. Together with reference TRBV28 and TRBJ2-1, the CDR3 gives the full variable domain: DVKVTQSSRYLVKRTGEKVFLECVQDMDHENMFWYRQDPGLGLRLIYFSYDVKMKEKGDIPEGYSVSREKKERFSLILESASTNQTSMYLCASSPGTVLNEQFFGPGTRLTVL.

V and J are TRBV6-5 and TRBJ1-2; TRBD1 matches at 7 bases. Germline lookup yields CDR1 MNHEY and CDR2 SVGAGI. V lost 5 bases and J lost 2; bases outside the gene matches: 5. The CDR3 runs to 14 residues. The DNA for the CDR3 is TGTGCCAGCAGTAACGCAGGGGGGAACTATGGCTACACCTTC. Its protein is CASSNAGGNYGYTF.

This sequence joins TRBV28 and TRBJ2-4; 12 nucleotides line up with TRBD2. The CDR3 is made up of 16 amino acids. V lost 5 bases, J lost 2 bases, and 4 bases stayed unmatched. Germline V CDR1 and CDR2: MDHEN, SYDVKM. CDR3 amino acids: CASSVTSGGTKNIQYF. The CDR3 region has the DNA TGTGCCAGCAGTGTGACTAGCGGGGGAACCAAAAACATTCAGTACTTC.

The rearrangement links TRBV19 to TRBJ1-1; 8 bases are shared with TRBD1. The CDR3 contains 14 residues. V shed 10 bases and J 0 bases; nucleotides not matched to a gene: 7. Germline V gene lookup returns CDR1 LNHDA and CDR2 SQIVND (reference sequence). This CDR3 reads CATGRTGMNTEAFF. In DNA form, the CDR3 reads TGTGCCACCGGCAGGACAGGGATGAACACTGAAGCTTTCTTT.

This chain connects TRBV18 to TRBJ1-6; maybe TRBD1 (5 bases). The length of the CDR3 is 15 residues. Between the trimmed V and J ends, which lost 3 bases and 7 bases, there was a span of 13 bases. Per germline, CDR1 KGHSH and CDR2 LQKENI. The CDR3: CASSPTGTGNSPLHF. For the CDR3, the DNA is TGTGCCAGCTCACCGACCGGGACGGGAAATTCACCCCTCCACTTT.

The J gene is TRBJ2-2, the V gene TRBV6-4; maybe TRBD1 (5 bases). Germline lookup yields CDR1 MRHNA and CDR2 SNTAGT. V lost 6 bases and J 2 bases, leaving 10 bases between the germline ends. This CDR3 region has 14 residues. The CDR3 here is CASSAGYNTGELFF. The CDR3 DNA is TGTGCCAGCAGCGCAGGGTACAACACCGGGGAGCTGTTTTTT.

This clone was recorded once. This rearrangement joins TRBV18 to TRBJ2-7, with D perhaps matching TRBD1 (6 bases). Per germline, CDR1 KGHSH and CDR2 LQKENI. This CDR3 is 13 amino acids long. V lost 2 bases and J 4 bases, leaving 9 bases between the germline ends. CDR3: CASSPYQGYEQYV. For the CDR3, the DNA is TGTGCCAGCTCACCATACCAGGGGTACGAGCAGTACGTC.

The chain employs TRBV7-9 and TRBJ2-5, with D possibly being TRBD2 (5 bases). CDR3 length: 14 residues. The germline V gene encodes CDR1 SEHNR and CDR2 FQNEAQ (reference sequence). V was clipped by 5 bases and J by 0 bases, with 10 bases between them. CDR3 protein: CASSPWTDQETQYF. CDR3 DNA sequence: TGTGCCAGCAGCCCCTGGACTGACCAAGAGACCCAGTACTTC. Variable domain in full (rest from reference TRBV7-9 and TRBJ2-5): DTGVSQNPRHKITKRGQNVTFRCDPISEHNRLYWYRQTLGQGPEFLTYFQNEAQLEKSRLLSDRFSAERPKGSFSTLEIQRTEQGDSAMYLCASSPWTDQETQYFGPGTRLLVL.

The rearrangement uses TRBV4-3 and TRBJ2-3, with TRBD2 identical over 13 bases. The CDR3 consists of 16 residues. CDR1 LGHNA and CDR2 YSLEER come from the germline V gene. Unmatched junction bases numbered 3, after V lost 1 base and J lost 5 bases. As DNA, the CDR3 is TGCGCCAGCAGCCAAGGGACTAGCGGGGGAGAAGATACGCAGTATTTT. As protein: CASSQGTSGGEDTQYF.

The chain employs TRBV12-3 or TRBV12-4 and TRBJ2-3, with D perhaps TRBD1 (5 bases). V lost 2 bases and J lost 6, with 9 bases in between. This CDR3 comprises 13 residues. CDR3 loop: CASSLQGFDTQYF. DNA for the CDR3: TGTGCCAGCAGTTTACAGGGTTTTGATACGCAGTATTTT.

A single count supports this clone. CDR3 bases: TGTGCCAGCAGTATCCCACAGGTGGGGACAGATACGCAGTATTTT. This encodes CASSIPQVGTDTQYF. This chain uses TRBV28 with TRBJ2-3; tentatively, D is TRBD1 (5 bases). The CDR3 has 15 amino acids. Looked up from germline, CDR1 is MDHEN and CDR2 is SYDVKM. V gave up 5 bases and J gave up 3 bases, with 15 bases separating them.

This chain connects TRBV9 to TRBJ2-3; no definite D call. CDR3 length equals 18 residues. Germline V lookup: CDR1 SGDLS, CDR2 YYNGEE. Trimming removed 4 bases from V and 0 bases from J, with 21 bases in between. CDR3 coding DNA: TGTGCCAGCAGCAAGACCTATACAAGCTTAGTTAGCACAGATACGCAGTATTTT. Translation: CASSKTYTSLVSTDTQYF.

The chain recombines TRBV3-1 (or the pseudogene TRBV3-2) with TRBJ1-1, with D possibly matching TRBD1 (5 bases). Germline V gives CDR1 LGHDT, CDR2 YNNKEL (reference sequence). The CDR3 length is 13 residues. V was trimmed by 4 bases and J by 1 base, leaving 7 bases between them. The CDR3: CASSRQTNTEAFF. The CDR3, as DNA: TGTGCCAGCAGCCGACAGACGAACACTGAAGCTTTCTTT.

CDR3 sequence (DNA): TGTGCCAGCAGCTTTCTGAGCGGGGGGGCCGGGGAGCTGTTTTTT. This translates into CASSFLSGGAGELFF. V gene TRBV5-6 combines with J gene TRBJ2-2; 10 bases agree with TRBD2. In germline, CDR1 is SGHDT, CDR2 YYEEEE. V was clipped by 2 bases and J by 6 bases; unmatched bases: 4. This CDR3 is 15 amino acids long.

In this sample, this clone turned up a few times. The gene calls are TRBV18 and TRBJ1-1; 7 bases map to TRBD1. This CDR3 contains 14 residues. Losses at the gene ends were 3 bases for V and 7 bases for J; bases not matched to a gene: 8. CDR1 and CDR2 from the germline V gene are KGHSH and LQKENI. This CDR3 is CASSPGTDLLEAFF. The CDR3 DNA is TGTGCCAGCTCACCGGGGACAGATCTACTTGAAGCTTTCTTT.

The rearrangement joins TRBV12-3 or TRBV12-4 to TRBJ2-3; TRBD1 might be the D (6 bases). The CDR3 is made up of 13 amino acids. V gave up 3 bases and J gave up 3 bases, with 7 bases separating them. CDR3 in amino acids: CASSLDRTDTQYF. The CDR3 coding sequence is TGTGCCAGCAGTTTGGACAGAACAGATACGCAGTATTTT.

The genes are TRBV7-9 and TRBJ1-5; the D gene is possibly TRBD1 (6 bases). V was shortened by 9 bases and J by 0 bases, with 24 bases between the two germline ends. Germline lookup yields CDR1 SEHNR and CDR2 FQNEAQ (reference sequence). This CDR3 spans 18 amino acids. CDR3 in DNA: TGTGCCAGGCGACAGGATCAAGTTACCGAGTATAGCAATCAGCCCCAGCATTTT. Translation: CARRQDQVTEYSNQPQHF.

The chain is built from TRBV3-1 (or the pseudogene TRBV3-2) and TRBJ2-1; possible D gene TRBD2, 6 bases. V dropped 0 bases and J dropped 7 bases, with 19 bases sitting between them. The CDR3 spans 17 residues. The V gene's germline CDR1 is LGHDT and CDR2 YNNKEL (reference sequence). Written as DNA, the CDR3 is TGTGCCAGCAGCCAAGACCTCACTAGCCGTGGGGCAAATGAGCAGTTCTTC. Translating it yields CASSQDLTSRGANEQFF.

The CDR3 bases are TGTGCCAGCAGCAAAGTACGGGACAGGCGGAATTCACCCCTCCACTTT. It specifies CASSKVRDRRNSPLHF. The V gene is TRBV21-1, the J gene TRBJ1-6; TRBD1, the table's D call, lacks a check against the DNA. TRBV21-1 counts as a pseudogene. The CDR3 totals 16 residues.

The chain combines TRBV21-1 with TRBJ1-2. TRBV21-1 is a pseudogene segment. The CDR3 length is 17 residues. The CDR3 is CASSKFNADKFGYGYTF. The CDR3 DNA is TGTGCCAGCAGCAAATTCAACGCAGACAAATTCGGGTATGGCTACACCTTC.

The chain couples TRBV5-1 to TRBJ1-1; D may be TRBD1 (6 bases). The CDR3 extends over 13 amino acids. Germline V gene sequence: CDR1 SGHRS, CDR2 YFSETQ. Trimming pared 3 bases from V and 3 bases from J, leaving 9 bases between. For the CDR3, the DNA is TGCGCCAGCAGCTCACAGGGTTACACTGAAGCTTTCTTT. As protein: CASSSQGYTEAFF.

This chain connects TRBV5-1 to TRBJ1-5; D perhaps matches TRBD1 (6 bases). Germline values: CDR1 SGHRS, CDR2 YFSETQ. V dropped 4 bases and J dropped 5 bases, with 19 bases sitting between them. The CDR3 contains 16 residues. The CDR3, as DNA: TGCGCCAGCAGCATAGTGGTTGGGGGGCGGCATCAGCCCCAGCATTTT. Translation: CASSIVVGGRHQPQHF.